These 6 T cell receptor beta chains were all obtained from the same sample, sequenced in a study of Graves' ophthalmopathy and Graves' hyperthyroidism. The study amplified TCR beta CDR3 regions using RNA transcripts. RT-PCR was first run with HTBI primers, then multiplex PCR in a second round. In TCRdb, the multiplex PCR reads were re-called with MiXCR into one record per CDR3 protein. Of about half a million distinct CDR3 sequences in the sample, over 13% were seen once. Sequences were obtained from blood. The receptors originated from a young woman with Graves' ophthalmopathy.

This clonotype was found many times. The V gene is TRBV28, the J gene TRBJ2-4, with D maybe TRBD1 (6 bases). The germline V gene has CDR1 MDHEN and CDR2 SYDVKM. The CDR3 is 13 amino acids. Deletions cut 7 bases from V and 9 bases from J, with 16 bases between. CDR3 sequence (DNA): TGTGCCAGCACCGAAGGGGGTGGGAGCATTCAGTACTTC. Protein: CASTEGGGSIQYF.

This clonotype has at least ten counts. The chain carries TRBV6-5 and TRBJ2-7, with D perhaps matching TRBD1 (6 bases). Germline V gene lookup returns CDR1 MNHEY and CDR2 SVGAGI. This CDR3 comprises 14 residues. V dropped 6 bases and J dropped 2 bases, with 14 bases sitting between them. The CDR3 sequence is CASRPGQNTYEQYF. CDR3 sequence (DNA): TGTGCCAGCAGGCCCGGACAGAATACCTACGAGCAGTACTTC.

This clonotype was counted at least ten times. The rearrangement uses TRBV10-3 and TRBJ1-1; 8 positions match TRBD1. The CDR3 is 16 amino acids. Germline values: CDR1 ENHRY, CDR2 SYGVKD. V was pared by 2 bases and J by 1 base, with 6 bases of the junction left unmatched. The CDR3 sequence: CAISERAGTGNTEAFF. The CDR3 DNA is TGTGCCATCAGTGAGCGAGCCGGGACAGGGAACACTGAAGCTTTCTTT.

This clonotype has a count of ten or more. V and J are TRBV4-1 and TRBJ2-1; 10 positions agree with TRBD2. Trimming took 3 bases from V and 3 from J; bases not matched to a gene: 8. CDR1 and CDR2 (germline): MGHRA, YSYEKL. CDR3 length: 17 amino acids. The CDR3 DNA follows: TGCGCCAGCAGCCAGAAGGACCCTAGCGGGGGCTACAATGAGCAGTTCTTC. Its protein product is CASSQKDPSGGYNEQFF.

Regarding this clonotype: This sequence may be a read error, since a much larger clone differs from it by one base. The CDR3 carries no conserved terminal phenylalanine or tryptophan, so it likely arises from a read error. The chain recombines TRBV29-1 with TRBJ2-7; TRBD1 matches 11 bases. The CDR3 spans 14 residues. After removal of 6 bases from V and 0 bases from J, the junction contained 4 bases not matched to a gene. CDR1 and CDR2 (germline): SQVTM, ANQGSEA. DNA for the CDR3: TGCAGCGTGAGGACAGGGGGCCGCTCCTACGAGCAGTACTAC. Protein sequence: CSVRTGGRSYEQYY.

The rearrangement joins TRBV12-3 or TRBV12-4 to TRBJ1-6; no clear D gene. There are 12 residues in the CDR3. Trimming left V 1 base short and J 14 bases short, with 9 bases between. The DNA for the CDR3 is TGTGCCAGCAGTTTAGGCCCTACGGCCCTCCACTTT. Translating it yields CASSLGPTALHF.